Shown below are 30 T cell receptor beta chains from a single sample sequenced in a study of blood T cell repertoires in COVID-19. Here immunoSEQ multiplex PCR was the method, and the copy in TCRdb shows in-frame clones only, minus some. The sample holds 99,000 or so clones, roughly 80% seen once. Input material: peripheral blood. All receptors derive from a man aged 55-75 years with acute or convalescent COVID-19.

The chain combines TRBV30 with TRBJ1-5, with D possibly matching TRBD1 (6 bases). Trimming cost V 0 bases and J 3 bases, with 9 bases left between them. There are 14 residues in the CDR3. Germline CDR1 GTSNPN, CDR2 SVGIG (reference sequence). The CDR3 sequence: CAWSVGQINQPQHF. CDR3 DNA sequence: TGTGCCTGGAGTGTTGGACAGATCAATCAGCCCCAGCATTTT.

DNA for the CDR3: TGTGCCAGCAGCTTACAATACGAGCAGTACTTC. It codes for CASSLQYEQYF. This chain links TRBV7-9 with TRBJ2-7; D gene ambiguous. CDR3 size: 11 residues. Germline V gene lookup returns CDR1 SEHNR and CDR2 FQNEAQ (reference sequence). The V end was cut by 2 bases, the J end by 4 bases, with 3 bases between.

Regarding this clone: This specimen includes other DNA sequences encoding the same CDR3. CDR3 amino acids: CAWSGGGNQPQHF. For the CDR3, the DNA is TGTGCCTGGAGTGGGGGGGGCAATCAGCCCCAGCATTTT. V usage is TRBV30 and J usage is TRBJ1-5, with TRBD1 as a possible D gene (5 bases). The germline V gene encodes CDR1 GTSNPN and CDR2 SVGIG (reference sequence). The ends were cut back, 1 base at V and 2 bases at J, with 6 bases in the middle. This CDR3 has 13 residues.

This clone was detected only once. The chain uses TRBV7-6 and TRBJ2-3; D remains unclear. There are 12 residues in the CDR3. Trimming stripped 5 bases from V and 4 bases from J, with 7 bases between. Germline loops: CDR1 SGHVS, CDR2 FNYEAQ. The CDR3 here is CASSPRSDTQYF. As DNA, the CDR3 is TGTGCCAGCAGCCCCCGGTCAGATACGCAGTATTTT.

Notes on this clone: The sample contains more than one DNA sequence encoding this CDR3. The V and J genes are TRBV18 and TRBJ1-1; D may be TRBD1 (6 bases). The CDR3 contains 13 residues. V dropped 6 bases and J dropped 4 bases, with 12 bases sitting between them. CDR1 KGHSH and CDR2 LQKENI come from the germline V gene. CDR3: CASSSDRGTEAFF. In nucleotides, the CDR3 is TGTGCCAGCTCGTCGGACAGAGGCACTGAAGCTTTCTTT.

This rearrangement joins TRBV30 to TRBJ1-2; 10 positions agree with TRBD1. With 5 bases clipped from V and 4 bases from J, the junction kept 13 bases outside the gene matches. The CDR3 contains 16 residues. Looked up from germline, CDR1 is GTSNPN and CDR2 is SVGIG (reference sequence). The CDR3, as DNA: TGTGCCTGGTCTCGACAGGGGGCGAATGACCTCTATGGCTACACCTTC. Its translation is CAWSRQGANDLYGYTF. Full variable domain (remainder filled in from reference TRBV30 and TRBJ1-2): SQTIHQWPATLVQPVGSPLSLECTVEGTSNPNLYWYRQAAGRGLQLLFYSVGIGQISSEVPQNLSASRPQDRQFILSSKKLLLSDSGFYLCAWSRQGANDLYGYTFGSGTRLTVV.

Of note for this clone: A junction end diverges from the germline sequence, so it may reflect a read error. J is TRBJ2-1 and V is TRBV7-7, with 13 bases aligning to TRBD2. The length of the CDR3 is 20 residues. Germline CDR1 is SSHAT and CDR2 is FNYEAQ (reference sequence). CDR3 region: CASSSQPGQGLAGNYNEQFF. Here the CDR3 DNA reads TGTGCTAGCAGCTCTCAACCGGGACAGGGACTAGCGGGGAACTACAATGAGCAGTTCTTC.

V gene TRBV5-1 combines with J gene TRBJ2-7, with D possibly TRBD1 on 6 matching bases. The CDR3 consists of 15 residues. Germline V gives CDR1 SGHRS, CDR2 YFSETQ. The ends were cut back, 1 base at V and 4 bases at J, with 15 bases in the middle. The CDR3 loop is CASSLLGAEIYEQYF. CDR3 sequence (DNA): TGCGCCAGCAGCTTGTTGGGGGCTGAAATATACGAGCAGTACTTC.

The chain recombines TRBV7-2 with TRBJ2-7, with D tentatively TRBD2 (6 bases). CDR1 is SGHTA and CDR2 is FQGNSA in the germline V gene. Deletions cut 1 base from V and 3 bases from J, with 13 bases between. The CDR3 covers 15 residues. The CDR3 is CASSLGAGSVYEQYF. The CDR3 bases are TGTGCCAGCAGCTTAGGAGCGGGTAGCGTCTACGAGCAGTACTTC.

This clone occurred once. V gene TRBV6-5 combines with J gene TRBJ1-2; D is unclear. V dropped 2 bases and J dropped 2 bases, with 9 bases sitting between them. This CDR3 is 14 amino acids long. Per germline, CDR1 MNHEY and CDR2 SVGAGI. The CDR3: CASSYNGRNYGYTF. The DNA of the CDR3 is TGTGCCAGCAGTTACAATGGTCGGAACTATGGCTACACCTTC.

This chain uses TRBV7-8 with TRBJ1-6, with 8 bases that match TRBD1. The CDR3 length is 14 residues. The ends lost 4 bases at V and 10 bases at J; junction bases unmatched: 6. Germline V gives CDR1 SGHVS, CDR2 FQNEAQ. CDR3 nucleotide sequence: TGTGCCAGCAGCTCAAGGACAGGGTGGTCACCCCTCCACTTT. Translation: CASSSRTGWSPLHF.

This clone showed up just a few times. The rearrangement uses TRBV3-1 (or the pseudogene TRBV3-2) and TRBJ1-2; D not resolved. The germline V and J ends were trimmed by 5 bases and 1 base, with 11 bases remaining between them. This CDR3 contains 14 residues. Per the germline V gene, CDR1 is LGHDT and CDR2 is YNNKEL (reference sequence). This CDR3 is CASSSETDNYGYTF. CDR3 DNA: TGTGCCAGCAGCTCGGAAACAGATAACTATGGCTACACCTTC.

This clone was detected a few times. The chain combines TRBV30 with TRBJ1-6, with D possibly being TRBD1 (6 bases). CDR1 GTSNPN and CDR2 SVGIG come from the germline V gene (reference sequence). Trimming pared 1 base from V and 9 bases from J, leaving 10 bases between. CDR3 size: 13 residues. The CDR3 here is CAWSGTVISPLHF. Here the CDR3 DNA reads TGTGCCTGGAGTGGGACAGTCATTTCACCCCTCCACTTT. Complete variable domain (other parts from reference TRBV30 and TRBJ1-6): SQTIHQWPATLVQPVGSPLSLECTVEGTSNPNLYWYRQAAGRGLQLLFYSVGIGQISSEVPQNLSASRPQDRQFILSSKKLLLSDSGFYLCAWSGTVISPLHFGNGTRLTVT.

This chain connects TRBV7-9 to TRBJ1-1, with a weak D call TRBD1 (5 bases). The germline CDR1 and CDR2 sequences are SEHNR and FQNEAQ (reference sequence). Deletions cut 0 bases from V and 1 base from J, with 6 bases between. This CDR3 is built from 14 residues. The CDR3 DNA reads TGTGCCAGCAGCTTAGCCAGGGCGAACACTGAAGCTTTCTTT. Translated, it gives CASSLARANTEAFF. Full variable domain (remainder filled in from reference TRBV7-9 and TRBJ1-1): DTGVSQNPRHKITKRGQNVTFRCDPISEHNRLYWYRQTLGQGPEFLTYFQNEAQLEKSRLLSDRFSAERPKGSFSTLEIQRTEQGDSAMYLCASSLARANTEAFFGQGTRLTVV.

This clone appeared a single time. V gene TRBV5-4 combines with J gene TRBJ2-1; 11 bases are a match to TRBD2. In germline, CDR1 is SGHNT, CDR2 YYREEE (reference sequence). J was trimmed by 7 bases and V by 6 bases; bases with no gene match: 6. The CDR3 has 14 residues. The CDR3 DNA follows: TGTGCCAGCACTAGGACTAGCGGGCATAATGAGCAGTTCTTC. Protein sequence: CASTRTSGHNEQFF.

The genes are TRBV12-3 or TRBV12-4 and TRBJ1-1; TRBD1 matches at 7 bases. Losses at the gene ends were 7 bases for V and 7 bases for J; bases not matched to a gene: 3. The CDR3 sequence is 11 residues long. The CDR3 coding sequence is TGTGCCAGCATCAGGACAGGTGAAGCTTTCTTT. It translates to CASIRTGEAFF.

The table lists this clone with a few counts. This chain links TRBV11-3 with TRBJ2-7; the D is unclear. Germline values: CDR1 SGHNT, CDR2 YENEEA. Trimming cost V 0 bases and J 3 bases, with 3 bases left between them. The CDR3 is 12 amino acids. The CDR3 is CASSLDNYEQYF. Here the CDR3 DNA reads TGTGCCAGCAGCTTAGACAACTACGAGCAGTACTTC.

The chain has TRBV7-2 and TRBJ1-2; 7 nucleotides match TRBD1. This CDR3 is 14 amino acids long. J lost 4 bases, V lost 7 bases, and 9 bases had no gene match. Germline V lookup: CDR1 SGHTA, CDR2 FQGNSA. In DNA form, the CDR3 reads TGTGCCAGCACTCCGGGACAGCTCTCCTATGGCTACACCTTC. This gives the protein CASTPGQLSYGYTF.

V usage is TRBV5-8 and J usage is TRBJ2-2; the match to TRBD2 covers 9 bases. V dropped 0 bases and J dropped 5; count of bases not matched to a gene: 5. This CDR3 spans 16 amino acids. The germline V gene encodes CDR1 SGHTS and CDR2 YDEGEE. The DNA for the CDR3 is TGTGCCAGCAGCTTGGTCGTGACTAGCGGAACCGGGGAGCTGTTTTTT. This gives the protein CASSLVVTSGTGELFF.

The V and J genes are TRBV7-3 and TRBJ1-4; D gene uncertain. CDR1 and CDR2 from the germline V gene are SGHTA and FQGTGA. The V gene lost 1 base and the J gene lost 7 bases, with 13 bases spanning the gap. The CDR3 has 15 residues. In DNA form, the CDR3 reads TGTGCCAGCAGCTTAAGTGGCGGGCTGGGTGAAAAACTGTTTTTT. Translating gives CASSLSGGLGEKLFF.

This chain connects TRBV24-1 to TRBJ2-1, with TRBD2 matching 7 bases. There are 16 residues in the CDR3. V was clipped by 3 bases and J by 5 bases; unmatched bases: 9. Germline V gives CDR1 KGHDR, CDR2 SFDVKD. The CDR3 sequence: CATSDPSGAPHNEQFF. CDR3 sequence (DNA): TGTGCCACCAGTGATCCTAGCGGAGCCCCCCACAATGAGCAGTTCTTC.

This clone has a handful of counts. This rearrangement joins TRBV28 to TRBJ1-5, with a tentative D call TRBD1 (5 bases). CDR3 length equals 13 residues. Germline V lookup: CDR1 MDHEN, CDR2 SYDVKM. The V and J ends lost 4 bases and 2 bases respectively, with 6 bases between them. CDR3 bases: TGTGCCAGCAGTTGGGGGGGCAATCAGCCCCAGCATTTT. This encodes CASSWGGNQPQHF.

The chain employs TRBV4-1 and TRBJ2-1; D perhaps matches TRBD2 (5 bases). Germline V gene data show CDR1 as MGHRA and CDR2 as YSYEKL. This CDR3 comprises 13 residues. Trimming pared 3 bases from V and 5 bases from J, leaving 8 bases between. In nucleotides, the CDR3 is TGCGCCAGCAGCCACACGGGGAACAATGAGCAGTTCTTC. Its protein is CASSHTGNNEQFF.

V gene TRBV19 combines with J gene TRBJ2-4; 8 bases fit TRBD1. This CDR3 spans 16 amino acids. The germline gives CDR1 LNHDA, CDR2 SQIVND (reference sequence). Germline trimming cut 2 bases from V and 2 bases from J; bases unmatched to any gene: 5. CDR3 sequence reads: CASSIQGALTKNIQYF. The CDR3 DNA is TGTGCCAGTAGTATACAGGGGGCGCTTACCAAAAACATTCAGTACTTC.

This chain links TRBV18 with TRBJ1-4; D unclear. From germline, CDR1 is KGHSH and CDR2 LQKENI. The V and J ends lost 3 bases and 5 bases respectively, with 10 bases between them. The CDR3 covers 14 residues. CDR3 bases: TGTGCCAGCTCACCGACTGACCAAAATGAAAAACTGTTTTTT. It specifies CASSPTDQNEKLFF. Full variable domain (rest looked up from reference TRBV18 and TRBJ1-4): NAGVMQNPRHLVRRRGQEARLRCSPMKGHSHVYWYRQLPEEGLKFMVYLQKENIIDESGMPKERFSAEFPKEGPSILRIQQVVRGDSAAYFCASSPTDQNEKLFFGSGTQLSVL.

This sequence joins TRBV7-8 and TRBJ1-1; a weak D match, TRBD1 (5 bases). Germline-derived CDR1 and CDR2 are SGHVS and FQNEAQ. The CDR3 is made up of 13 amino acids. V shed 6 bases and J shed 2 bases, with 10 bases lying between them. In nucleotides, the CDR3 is TGTGCCAGCAGTCCCCAGGGAAACACTGAAGCTTTCTTT. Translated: CASSPQGNTEAFF.

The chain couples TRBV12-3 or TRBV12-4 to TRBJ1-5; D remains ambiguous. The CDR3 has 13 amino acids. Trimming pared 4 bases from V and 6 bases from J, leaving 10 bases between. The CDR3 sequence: CASSSLRSQPQHF. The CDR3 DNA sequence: TGTGCCAGCAGTTCGCTCCGTAGTCAGCCCCAGCATTTT.

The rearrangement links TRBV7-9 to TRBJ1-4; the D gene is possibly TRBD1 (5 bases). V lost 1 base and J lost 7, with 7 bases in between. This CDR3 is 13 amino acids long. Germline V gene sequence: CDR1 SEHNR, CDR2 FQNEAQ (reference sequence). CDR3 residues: CASSLGRGEKLFF. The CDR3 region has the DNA TGTGCCAGCAGCTTAGGAAGGGGTGAAAAACTGTTTTTT.

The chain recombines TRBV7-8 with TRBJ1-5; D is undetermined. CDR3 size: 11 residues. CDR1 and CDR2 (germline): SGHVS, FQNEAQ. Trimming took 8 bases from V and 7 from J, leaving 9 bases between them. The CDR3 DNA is TGTGCCAGCGGCGGGGTCCAGCCCCAGCATTTT. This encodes CASGGVQPQHF. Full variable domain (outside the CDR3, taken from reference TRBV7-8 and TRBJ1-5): GAGVSQSPRYKVAKRGQDVALRCDPISGHVSLFWYQQALGQGPEFLTYFQNEAQLDKSGLPSDRFFAERPEGSVSTLKIQRTQQEDSAVYLCASGGVQPQHFGDGTRLSIL.

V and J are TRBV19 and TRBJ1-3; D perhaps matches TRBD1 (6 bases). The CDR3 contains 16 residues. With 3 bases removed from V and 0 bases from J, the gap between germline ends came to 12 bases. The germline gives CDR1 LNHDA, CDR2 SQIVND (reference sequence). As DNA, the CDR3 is TGTGCCAGTAGTATCTTGGGGGCAAGCTCTGGAAACACCATATATTTT. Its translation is CASSILGASSGNTIYF. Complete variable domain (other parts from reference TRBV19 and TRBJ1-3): DGGITQSPKYLFRKEGQNVTLSCEQNLNHDAMYWYRQDPGQGLRLIYYSQIVNDFQKGDIAEGYSVSREKKESFPLTVTSAQKNPTAFYLCASSILGASSGNTIYFGEGSWLTVV.